The 25 T cell receptor beta chains presented below share a single source sample, sequenced in a study of radiotherapy plus CTLA-4 blockade in lung cancer. Measured with immunoSEQ multiplex PCR; TCRdb has only the in-frame clones, and not every one. This table has 70,000 to 90,000 clones, roughly 80% appearing once. Sample: peripheral blood, taken from a patient treated with radiotherapy plus ipilimumab. Receptor source: a human donor with non-small cell lung cancer who had stable disease on radiotherapy plus ipilimumab.

In its sample, this clone was seen once. The chain is built from TRBV9 and TRBJ1-2; 7 nucleotides agree with TRBD1. Germline V CDR1 and CDR2: SGDLS, YYNGEE. The V gene end was trimmed by 0 bases and the J gene end by 4 bases; junction bases not matched to a gene: 3. The CDR3 spans 14 residues. This chain's CDR3 is CASSVEEGAYGYTF. CDR3 nucleotide sequence: TGTGCCAGCAGCGTAGAGGAGGGGGCCTATGGCTACACCTTC. The complete variable domain, with remaining parts taken from reference TRBV9 and TRBJ1-2, reads DSGVTQTPKHLITATGQRVTLRCSPRSGDLSVYWYQQSLDQGLQFLIQYYNGEERAKGNILERFSAQQFPDLHSELNLSSLELGDSALYFCASSVEEGAYGYTFGSGTRLTVV.

This chain uses TRBV6-5 with TRBJ1-1; a possible D gene is TRBD1 (5 bases). The CDR3 has 13 amino acids. Between the trimmed V and J ends, which lost 7 bases and 1 base, there was a span of 10 bases. Germline CDR1 and CDR2: MNHEY and SVGAGI. The CDR3 DNA reads TGTGCCAGCATCGGGACGCCGAACACTGAAGCTTTCTTT. Its protein product is CASIGTPNTEAFF.

For the CDR3, the DNA is TGTGCCAGCAGCTTGGAACGGAAGAACACTGAAGCTTTCTTT. Translation gives CASSLERKNTEAFF. The chain combines TRBV5-4 with TRBJ1-1; D call uncertain. From germline, CDR1 is SGHNT and CDR2 YYREEE (reference sequence). CDR3 length: 14 amino acids. Trimming pared 0 bases from V and 1 base from J, leaving 7 bases between.

Written as DNA, the CDR3 is TGCAGCGTTCGTTCGACAGGGATGGGGGGAAACATTCAGTACTTC. It specifies CSVRSTGMGGNIQYF. The genes are TRBV29-1 and TRBJ2-4; possible D gene TRBD1, 7 bases. The length of the CDR3 is 15 residues. V was shortened by 5 bases and J by 6 bases, with 20 bases between the two germline ends. Germline CDR1 reads SQVTM; CDR2 reads ANQGSEA.

The chain is built from TRBV7-2 and TRBJ2-3; 7 bases match TRBD2. CDR1 and CDR2 from the germline V gene are SGHTA and FQGNSA. Trimming took 6 bases from V and 4 from J; bases not matched to a gene: 10. This CDR3 is 15 amino acids long. The CDR3 loop is CASRGGTFTADTQYF. The CDR3 DNA is TGTGCCAGCAGGGGGGGGACCTTTACTGCAGATACGCAGTATTTT.

There are a few counts of this clone. V is TRBV28 and J is TRBJ1-2; D is ambiguous. There are 12 residues in the CDR3. Trimming cost V 5 bases and J 6 bases, with 10 bases left between them. Germline values: CDR1 MDHEN, CDR2 SYDVKM. CDR3 protein: CASSTPSDGYTF. The CDR3 bases are TGTGCCAGCAGTACCCCCAGCGATGGCTACACCTTC.

The chain joins TRBV28 to TRBJ1-3, with D perhaps matching TRBD1 (5 bases). Trimming removed 7 bases at V and 3 bases at J, with 10 bases between. CDR1 MDHEN and CDR2 SYDVKM come from the germline V gene. The CDR3 consists of 13 residues. The CDR3 sequence is CASKLGGGNTIYF. As DNA, the CDR3 is TGTGCCAGCAAGTTGGGGGGTGGAAACACCATATATTTT.

The chain employs TRBV5-4 and TRBJ1-2; TRBD1 is a possible D gene (5 bases). CDR1 is SGHNT, CDR2 YYREEE, per germline (reference sequence). The V gene lost 0 bases and the J gene lost 6 bases, with 9 bases spanning the gap. The CDR3 runs to 13 residues. DNA of the CDR3: TGTGCCAGCAGCTTGGCAGGGACGGATGGCTACACCTTC. This sequence encodes CASSLAGTDGYTF.

In DNA form, the CDR3 reads TGTGCCAGCAGCTTAACCCACGAGCAGTACTTC. This translates into CASSLTHEQYF. The gene calls are TRBV13 and TRBJ2-7; D unclear. Trimming removed 2 bases at V and 5 bases at J, with 4 bases between. Germline CDR1 PRHDT, CDR2 FYEKMQ (reference sequence). The CDR3 sequence is 11 residues long.

J is TRBJ1-2 and V is TRBV28; TRBD1 is a possible D gene (5 bases). Trimming shortened V by 8 bases and J by 8 bases, and 12 bases separated the two germline ends. Germline loops: CDR1 MDHEN, CDR2 SYDVKM. The CDR3 is 11 amino acids. The DNA for the CDR3 is TGTGCCAGCGGAGCAGGGCGAGGCTACACCTTC. It codes for CASGAGRGYTF.

The chain employs TRBV6-4 and TRBJ2-3, with D perhaps TRBD2 (6 bases). This CDR3 region has 18 residues. Trimming left V 2 bases short and J 0 bases short, with 18 bases between. The germline gives CDR1 MRHNA, CDR2 SNTAGT. The CDR3 sequence: CASSDTASAQPSTDTQYF. The CDR3 DNA sequence: TGTGCCAGCAGTGACACGGCTAGCGCCCAGCCGAGCACAGATACGCAGTATTTT.

The rearrangement joins TRBV11-2 to TRBJ1-6, with 11 bases aligning to TRBD1. Germline V lookup: CDR1 SGHAT, CDR2 FQNNGV. The length of the CDR3 is 17 residues. V shed 6 bases and J 5 bases; nucleotides not matched to a gene: 9. For the CDR3, the DNA is TGTGCCAGCAGTTTGCGGACAGGGGGCCGGAATAATTCACCCCTCCACTTT. Translated: CASSLRTGGRNNSPLHF. The full variable domain, with the rest looked up from reference TRBV11-2 and TRBJ1-6, is EAGVAQSPRYKIIEKRQSVAFWCNPISGHATLYWYQQILGQGPKLLIQFQNNGVVDDSQLPKDRFSAERLKGVDSTLKIQPAKLEDSAVYLCASSLRTGGRNNSPLHFGNGTRLTVT.

The genes are TRBV6-1 and TRBJ2-1; 11 nucleotides line up with TRBD2. The CDR3 loop spans 16 amino acids. The V gene end was trimmed by 0 bases and the J gene end by 3 bases; junction bases not matched to a gene: 1. CDR1 is MNHNS, CDR2 SASEGT, per germline. CDR3 DNA: TGTGCCAGCAGTGAAGCAACTAGCGGGAGCTACAATGAGCAGTTCTTC. Encoded protein: CASSEATSGSYNEQFF.

This sequence joins TRBV19 and TRBJ1-1; 7 positions match TRBD1. Losses at the gene ends were 5 bases for V and 7 bases for J; bases not matched to a gene: 4. The CDR3 is 12 amino acids. Germline CDR1 is LNHDA and CDR2 is SQIVND (reference sequence). This CDR3 is CASSAYRGEAFF. Written as DNA, the CDR3 is TGTGCCAGTAGTGCCTACAGGGGTGAAGCTTTCTTT.

V and J are TRBV19 and TRBJ2-4, with 9 nucleotides matching TRBD1. The CDR3 sequence is 14 residues long. Germline V gene lookup returns CDR1 LNHDA and CDR2 SQIVND (reference sequence). V shed 3 bases, J shed 8 bases, and the junction held 5 bases outside the gene matches. This chain's CDR3 is CASSIGTGTDIQYF. The DNA of the CDR3 is TGTGCCAGTAGTATTGGGACAGGGACGGACATTCAGTACTTC.

This clone came up a few times. V and J are TRBV28 and TRBJ1-2; D is unresolved. V dropped 5 bases and J dropped 5 bases, with 9 bases sitting between them. This CDR3 region has 12 residues. Germline CDR1 is MDHEN and CDR2 is SYDVKM. CDR3: CASSTVPYGYTF. The CDR3 DNA reads TGTGCCAGCAGTACAGTTCCTTATGGCTACACCTTC.

The chain carries TRBV4-1 and TRBJ2-2; 8 bases are shared with TRBD2. Per germline, CDR1 MGHRA and CDR2 YSYEKL. The CDR3 totals 17 residues. The V and J ends lost 2 bases and 0 bases, in that order; junction bases with no gene match: 5. The CDR3 coding sequence is TGCGCCAGCAGCCAAAGACTAGCGCTAGCGAACACCGGGGAGCTGTTTTTT. Translated: CASSQRLALANTGELFF.

The chain joins TRBV28 to TRBJ2-1, with 10 positions matching TRBD2. The CDR3 sequence is 20 residues long. Germline CDR1 and CDR2: MDHEN and SYDVKM. Trimming cost V 1 base and J 7 bases; bases outside gene matches: 19. In DNA, the CDR3 is TGTGCCAGCAGTTTATTGCCCCAGAGTTGGCTAGCGGGGGCCAGGAATGAGCAGTTCTTC. Protein product: CASSLLPQSWLAGARNEQFF. Based on the CDR3 plus reference TRBV28 and TRBJ2-1, the full variable domain is DVKVTQSSRYLVKRTGEKVFLECVQDMDHENMFWYRQDPGLGLRLIYFSYDVKMKEKGDIPEGYSVSREKKERFSLILESASTNQTSMYLCASSLLPQSWLAGARNEQFFGPGTRLTVL.

CDR3: CASSLTSSGNTIYF. In DNA, the CDR3 is TGCGCCAGCAGCTTGACCAGCTCTGGAAACACCATATATTTT. The V gene is TRBV5-1, the J gene TRBJ1-3; D ambiguous. Germline CDR1 is SGHRS and CDR2 is YFSETQ. CDR3 length: 14 amino acids. The V and J ends lost 1 base and 0 bases respectively, with 5 bases between them.

The rearrangement links TRBV7-2 to TRBJ1-5; no clear D. Germline lookup yields CDR1 SGHTA and CDR2 FQGNSA. The CDR3 is 18 amino acids. Trimming took 6 bases from V and 3 from J, leaving 24 bases between them. The CDR3 protein is CASSEAQKGGSFNQPQHF. CDR3 DNA sequence: TGTGCCAGCAGTGAGGCTCAAAAGGGAGGATCCTTCAATCAGCCCCAGCATTTT.

The chain is built from TRBV29-1 and TRBJ2-2, with D perhaps TRBD1 (6 bases). The germline V and J ends were trimmed by 3 bases and 1 base, with 6 bases remaining between them. The V gene's germline CDR1 is SQVTM and CDR2 ANQGSEA. The CDR3 is 13 amino acids. This CDR3 reads CSVDRGNTGELFF. The CDR3 nucleotides are TGCAGCGTTGACAGGGGGAACACCGGGGAGCTGTTTTTT.

This clone was seen more than once but under ten times. This chain connects TRBV19 to TRBJ1-3; D remains ambiguous. Deletions cut 2 bases from V and 0 bases from J, with 8 bases between. Germline V lookup: CDR1 LNHDA, CDR2 SQIVND (reference sequence). The CDR3 sequence is 15 residues long. The CDR3 sequence is CASSILAGSGNTIYF. CDR3 nucleotides: TGTGCCAGTAGTATACTGGCAGGCTCTGGAAACACCATATATTTT.

The chain combines TRBV2 with TRBJ1-2; no firm D call. CDR1 is SNHLY, CDR2 FYNNEI, per germline. The V end was cut by 7 bases, the J end by 6 bases, with 15 bases between. The CDR3 consists of 13 residues. The CDR3 region is CASNAPVVDGYTF. The CDR3 bases are TGTGCCAGCAACGCCCCGGTTGTGGATGGCTACACCTTC.

This clone has only one observation. The V call is TRBV7-7, the J call TRBJ1-2, with a weak D call TRBD1 (5 bases). The germline gives CDR1 SSHAT, CDR2 FNYEAQ (reference sequence). V was clipped by 6 bases and J by 4 bases, with 12 bases between them. The CDR3 extends over 13 amino acids. The CDR3 is CASSGQGSYGYTF. The CDR3 region has the DNA TGTGCCAGCAGTGGGCAGGGCAGCTATGGCTACACCTTC.

This clone was counted between two and nine times. The CDR3 nucleotides read TGTGCCAGCAGTTACTCTTCCCTCGGATCCTACGAGCAGTACTTC. Translation: CASSYSSLGSYEQYF. The rearrangement uses TRBV6-5 and TRBJ2-7; no reliable D call. V lost 0 bases and J lost 1, with 10 bases in between. Germline V gene sequence: CDR1 MNHEY, CDR2 SVGAGI. The CDR3 runs 15 residues.